Below are 9 T cell receptor beta chains sequenced from a single sample in a study of identical twins. TCRdb fed the 5' RACE reads into MiXCR, producing one record per CDR3 protein. This table has hundreds of thousands of distinct CDR3 sequences, 9% to 15% appearing once. These data were also filed under a second study, of yellow fever vaccine responses in identical twins.

The specimen was PBMCs. All receptors derive from a woman aged 18-29 years in good health.

This clonotype was observed a handful of times. The chain combines TRBV4-1 with TRBJ2-2, with TRBD1 matching 7 bases. The J segment lost 6 bases and the V segment lost 0 bases, leaving 4 bases of the junction unmatched. This CDR3 is built from 15 residues. Per germline, CDR1 MGHRA and CDR2 YSYEKL. CDR3 amino acids: CASSQEGTVAGELFF. CDR3 bases: TGCGCCAGCAGCCAAGAGGGGACAGTAGCCGGGGAGCTGTTTTTT.

In its sample, this clonotype was seen a few times. This CDR3 reads CASSERSSGRNNEQFF. The CDR3 DNA is TGTGCCAGCAGTGAGCGGAGTAGCGGGAGAAACAATGAGCAGTTCTTC. This chain uses TRBV6-4 with TRBJ2-1, with 9 bases matching TRBD2. The ends lost 3 bases at V and 5 bases at J; junction bases unmatched: 8. CDR1 and CDR2 (germline): MRHNA, SNTAGT. The CDR3 consists of 16 residues.

The sample holds a few counts of this clonotype. This chain links TRBV20-1 with TRBJ1-3; D is unresolved. The CDR3 has 11 residues. V was clipped by 6 bases and J by 3 bases, with 6 bases between them. Germline lookup yields CDR1 DFQATT and CDR2 SNEGSKA (reference sequence). The CDR3 DNA sequence: TGCAGTGCCGTTATTGGAAACACCATATATTTT. As protein: CSAVIGNTIYF.

The chain carries TRBV20-1 and TRBJ2-3; D possibly corresponds to TRBD1 (5 bases). Trimming removed 1 base at V and 2 bases at J, with 22 bases between. The CDR3 has 18 residues. Germline V gene lookup returns CDR1 DFQATT and CDR2 SNEGSKA (reference sequence). CDR3 nucleotide sequence: TGCAGTGCTAGAGTCAGTCAGGGAAAGACCTCCAACACAGATACGCAGTATTTT. Its protein is CSARVSQGKTSNTDTQYF.

The chain employs TRBV29-1 and TRBJ2-1; 8 bases match TRBD2. The length of the CDR3 is 13 residues. Trimming removed 6 bases from V and 9 bases from J; junction bases left unmatched: 10. Germline CDR1 reads SQVTM; CDR2 reads ANQGSEA. The CDR3 DNA sequence: TGCAGCGTCCTGCTCGGGAGGGCCCTTGAGCAGTTCTTC. Protein: CSVLLGRALEQFF.

The V and J genes are TRBV20-1 and TRBJ1-3, with D perhaps TRBD1 (6 bases). The V end lost 0 bases, the J end lost 4 bases, and 10 bases lay between the germline ends. This CDR3 has 14 amino acids. Looked up from germline, CDR1 is DFQATT and CDR2 is SNEGSKA (reference sequence). CDR3 region: CSARDPGAGNTIYF. The DNA for the CDR3 is TGCAGTGCTAGAGATCCAGGGGCAGGAAACACCATATATTTT.

This clonotype was counted only a few times. The chain employs TRBV27 and TRBJ2-1, with TRBD2 identical over 8 bases. The length of the CDR3 is 16 residues. Germline lookup yields CDR1 MNHEY and CDR2 SMNVEV (reference sequence). V shed 5 bases, J shed 10 bases, and the junction held 16 bases outside the gene matches. The CDR3 loop reads CASSPMSGGRFGEQFF. The CDR3 region has the DNA TGTGCCAGCAGTCCTATGTCTGGCGGGAGGTTCGGGGAGCAGTTCTTC.

The chain has TRBV19 and TRBJ1-1; D is possibly TRBD1 (6 bases). Germline CDR1 and CDR2: LNHDA and SQIVND (reference sequence). CDR3 length: 14 residues. V was pared by 6 bases and J by 1 base, with 12 bases between. The CDR3 coding sequence is TGTGCCAGTAGGATGGGGGGGGCGAACACTGAAGCTTTCTTT. Amino acids: CASRMGGANTEAFF.

On this clonotype: Being one base from a much bigger clone, this may be a read error. The V call is TRBV10-3, the J call TRBJ2-3; D not certain. In germline, CDR1 is ENHRY, CDR2 SYGVKD. The length of the CDR3 is 13 residues. Here the CDR3 DNA reads TGTACCATCAGCGAGCAGTCCACAGATACGCAGTATTTT. Its translation: CTISEQSTDTQYF.